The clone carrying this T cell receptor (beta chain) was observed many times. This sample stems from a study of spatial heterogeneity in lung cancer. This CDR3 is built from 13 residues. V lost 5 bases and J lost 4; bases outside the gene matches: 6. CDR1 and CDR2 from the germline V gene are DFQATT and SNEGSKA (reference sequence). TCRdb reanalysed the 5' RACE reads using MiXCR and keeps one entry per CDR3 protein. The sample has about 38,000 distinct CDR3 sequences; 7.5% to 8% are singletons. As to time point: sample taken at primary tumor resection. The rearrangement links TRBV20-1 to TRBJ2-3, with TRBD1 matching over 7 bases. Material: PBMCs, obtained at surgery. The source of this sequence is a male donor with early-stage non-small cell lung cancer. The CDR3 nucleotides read TGCAGTGCTTCCCAGACAGGGCCAGATACGCAGTATTTT. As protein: CSASQTGPDTQYF.